This T cell receptor (beta chain) originates from a study of blood T cell repertoires in COVID-19. Study-level background: Both acute and convalescent COVID-19 samples were obtained from the United States, Italy and Spain. The analysed material was cDNA or gDNA that came from T cells, B-cell-depleted T cells, or PBMCs.

In the authors' workflow: Reference gene primer amplification gave estimated nucleated cell counts. Profiled with immunoSEQ multiplex PCR; TCRdb holds only in-frame clones, not every one. V, J and clone size are those of that table, while D and trimming were read from the DNA. Among roughly 340,000 clones, about 87% were seen once, and the ten largest hold more than 5%. Seattle's enrolled individuals joined amid active infection and were then monitored longitudinally. Germline values: CDR1 LGHNA, CDR2 YSLEER. The CDR3 has 15 residues. With V trimmed by 1 base and J by 5 bases, 6 bases remained unmatched.

The source of this sequence is a woman aged 45-65 years with COVID-19, enrolled during active disease. The sequenced sample was peripheral blood. J is TRBJ2-5 and V is TRBV4-3, with TRBD1 matching over 8 bases. The DNA of the CDR3 is TGCGCCAGCAGCCAAGGGACAGGGTTAGGGGAGACCCAGTACTTC. Its protein is CASSQGTGLGETQYF.